The rows below give T cell receptor beta chains drawn from one sample of a study of blood T cell repertoires in COVID-19. Repertoires were generated with immunoSEQ multiplex PCR, while TCRdb's copy carries only in-frame clones and drops some. Of 47,000 or so clones listed, approximately 81% are singletons. Specimen: peripheral blood. These receptors were taken from a woman of 80 years or more with COVID-19, enrolled during active disease. Each CDR3 is given with its conserved first and last residue. D genes are given only for firm matches.

D gene	V gene	J gene	CDR3 protein
TRBD1	TRBV7-9	TRBJ2-5	CASDQGASETQYF
TRBD2	TRBV10-3	TRBJ2-1	CAISVVAGGYNEQFF
-	TRBV6-5	TRBJ1-2	CASSVDSLQDYGYTF
-	TRBV7-9	TRBJ1-3	CASSLARSGNTIYF
-	TRBV28	TRBJ1-5	CASSLGDFGLRQPQHF
-	TRBV21-1	TRBJ2-2	CASSKTGLTKYTGELFF
TRBD2	TRBV2	TRBJ2-1	CASSRLAGGYNEQFF
-	TRBV11-1	TRBJ2-5	CASSPSGSSNQETQYF
-	TRBV18	TRBJ2-7	CASSKTRDNPYEQYF
-	TRBV5-8	TRBJ2-3	CASSWRGSDTQYF
-	TRBV4-1	TRBJ2-3	CASSRAASGTDTQYF
-	TRBV21-1	TRBJ1-5	CASSVKQGNQPQHF
TRBD2	TRBV3-1/TRBV3-2	TRBJ2-7	CASSHRAAGGYEQYF
-	TRBV7-9	TRBJ1-1	CASTASGNTEAFF
TRBD2	TRBV30	TRBJ2-7	CAWSPRDSGNNYYYEQYF
TRBD1	TRBV28	TRBJ1-1	CASKQGQYGTEAFF
TRBD2	TRBV5-4	TRBJ2-1	CASSTATSGSRDEQFF
-	TRBV5-1	TRBJ2-5	CASTLRGQETQYF
-	TRBV27	TRBJ1-5	CASMDSGLNQPQHF
TRBD2	TRBV3-1/TRBV3-2	TRBJ2-3	CASSQDGGRDTQYF